Below, 28 T cell receptor beta chains from the same sample are listed, as sequenced in a study of cytomegalovirus exposure and HLA in healthy donors (TCRdb year 2017). To prepare the library, the immunoSEQ multiplex PCR assay was applied. Imported from immuneACCESS, the table was reduced by TCRdb to in-frame sequences with V and J called. These copies leave out some clones; in studies compared against another copy, an unresolved V gene accounts for under half, and the cause of the remainder is not known. A total of 120,000 or so clones appear in this sample, more than 70% of them only once. The leading ten clones occupy approximately 4.9% of the sample. Specimen: PBMCs. The receptors here all came from a man between 18 and 35 years old in good health and CMV-seronegative.

V is TRBV15 and J is TRBJ2-2, with a possible D match to TRBD1 (5 bases). V shed 1 base and J shed 7 bases, with 13 bases lying between them. The CDR3 runs to 15 residues. Germline V gene lookup returns CDR1 LNHNV and CDR2 YYDKDF (reference sequence). In DNA form, the CDR3 reads TGTGCCACCAGCAGAGGCCAGGGTTGGGGCGGGGAGCTGTTTTTT. Translating gives CATSRGQGWGGELFF.

This sequence joins TRBV4-1 and TRBJ2-1, with D possibly TRBD2 on 6 matching bases. The CDR3 is 13 residues long. Trimming took off 0 bases at V and 14 bases at J, with 14 bases between the two ends. CDR1 and CDR2 from the germline V gene are MGHRA and YSYEKL. CDR3 region: CASSQDSPGDEFF. The DNA for the CDR3 is TGCGCCAGCAGCCAAGATAGTCCGGGGGACGAGTTCTTC.

V is TRBV6-5 and J is TRBJ2-7; 7 nucleotides agree with TRBD1. Per the germline V gene, CDR1 is MNHEY and CDR2 is SVGAGI. The CDR3 totals 14 residues. Losses at the gene ends were 6 bases for V and 3 bases for J; bases not matched to a gene: 8. CDR3 coding DNA: TGTGCCAGCAGGGACCCGGGACAGCTCTACGAGCAGTACTTC. It codes for CASRDPGQLYEQYF.

V usage is TRBV5-6 and J usage is TRBJ2-3; TRBD2 aligns across 8 bases. The CDR3 is 18 amino acids. V was clipped by 4 bases and J by 3 bases; unmatched bases: 16. Germline V gene sequence: CDR1 SGHDT, CDR2 YYEEEE. CDR3 coding DNA: TGTGCCAGCAGCCTGAGAGGCCTAGCGGGCCTTGGAACAGATACGCAGTATTTT. Protein: CASSLRGLAGLGTDTQYF.

V is TRBV29-1 and J is TRBJ2-7; perhaps TRBD2 as D (5 bases). Germline V lookup: CDR1 SQVTM, CDR2 ANQGSEA. CDR3 size: 12 residues. Trimming took 6 bases from V and 4 from J, leaving 13 bases between them. The CDR3 DNA is TGCAGCGTCGGACGCGGGTCATACGAGCAGTACTTC. It encodes CSVGRGSYEQYF.

The chain joins TRBV19 to TRBJ2-3; a weak D match, TRBD2 (5 bases). CDR3 length equals 13 residues. V lost 7 bases and J lost 0, with 8 bases in between. Germline V CDR1 and CDR2: LNHDA, SQIVND (reference sequence). CDR3 bases: TGTGCCAGTACGAGGGCGAGCACAGATACGCAGTATTTT. Translated: CASTRASTDTQYF.

J is TRBJ2-3 and V is TRBV5-6, with D tentatively TRBD2 (6 bases). The CDR3 has 14 amino acids. Germline CDR1 SGHDT, CDR2 YYEEEE. V lost 0 bases to trimming and J lost 4 bases, with 9 bases between them. CDR3 in DNA: TGTGCCAGCAGCTTGGTTCCTAGCGCAGATACGCAGTATTTT. Translation: CASSLVPSADTQYF.

The chain is built from TRBV7-8 and TRBJ2-3, with TRBD1 matching 10 bases. The CDR3 consists of 16 residues. Per germline, CDR1 SGHVS and CDR2 FQNEAQ. V lost 6 bases to trimming and J lost 3 bases; unmatched junction nucleotides: 9. CDR3 bases: TGTGCCAGCAGACTTCTACCGGGACAGGGGACAGATACGCAGTATTTT. Translated: CASRLLPGQGTDTQYF. Full variable domain (outside the CDR3, taken from reference TRBV7-8 and TRBJ2-3): GAGVSQSPRYKVAKRGQDVALRCDPISGHVSLFWYQQALGQGPEFLTYFQNEAQLDKSGLPSDRFFAERPEGSVSTLKIQRTQQEDSAVYLCASRLLPGQGTDTQYFGPGTRLTVL.

The CDR3 is CASSPSGDGANVLTF. CDR3 nucleotides: TGTGCCAGCAGTCCGTCGGGGGATGGGGCCAACGTCCTGACTTTC. The chain has TRBV28 and TRBJ2-6; possible D gene TRBD2, 6 bases. Trimming pared 5 bases from V and 3 bases from J, leaving 11 bases between. From germline, CDR1 is MDHEN and CDR2 SYDVKM. The CDR3 is 15 amino acids.

J is TRBJ2-3 and V is TRBV7-2, with D possibly TRBD2 on 6 matching bases. In germline, CDR1 is SGHTA, CDR2 FQGNSA. V lost 5 bases to trimming and J lost 3 bases, with 21 bases between them. The CDR3 is 17 residues long. The CDR3 DNA reads TGTGCCAGCAGCAGCGCCCTATTTGGAGGGGAAACAGATACGCAGTATTTT. This codes for CASSSALFGGETDTQYF.

V and J are TRBV27 and TRBJ1-6, with 8 bases that match TRBD1. V gave up 5 bases and J gave up 10 bases; unmatched junction bases: 4. Germline-derived CDR1 and CDR2 are MNHEY and SMNVEV (reference sequence). The CDR3 loop spans 13 amino acids. The CDR3 spells CASSTDRVSPLHF. In DNA form, the CDR3 reads TGTGCCAGCAGTACGGACAGGGTATCACCCCTCCACTTT.

This clone appeared a single time. V and J are TRBV5-1 and TRBJ2-5; the D gene is possibly TRBD2 (6 bases). The CDR3 runs to 16 residues. Germline CDR1 SGHRS, CDR2 YFSETQ. V gave up 4 bases and J gave up 1 base, with 17 bases separating them. Written as DNA, the CDR3 is TGCGCCAGCAGCCCCCGTGGTAGCGGCCTCCAAGAGACCCAGTACTTC. Translating gives CASSPRGSGLQETQYF. The whole variable domain, remainder taken from reference TRBV5-1 and TRBJ2-5, is KAGVTQTPRYLIKTRGQQVTLSCSPISGHRSVSWYQQTPGQGLQFLFEYFSETQRNKGNFPGRFSGRQFSNSRSEMNVSTLELGDSALYLCASSPRGSGLQETQYFGPGTRLLVL.

V gene TRBV7-9 combines with J gene TRBJ2-2, with 8 bases aligning to TRBD2. The CDR3 extends over 15 amino acids. Per the germline V gene, CDR1 is SEHNR and CDR2 is FQNEAQ (reference sequence). Germline trimming cut 5 bases from V and 4 bases from J; bases unmatched to any gene: 6. Here the CDR3 DNA reads TGTGCCAGCAGCCAGGGGACTAGATCCACCGGGGAGCTGTTTTTT. It is translated as CASSQGTRSTGELFF.

The chain recombines TRBV13 with TRBJ2-3; maybe TRBD2 (6 bases). Germline CDR1 reads PRHDT; CDR2 reads FYEKMQ (reference sequence). Trimming removed 7 bases from V and 6 bases from J, with 17 bases in between. The CDR3 has 14 amino acids. In nucleotides, the CDR3 is TGTGCCAGCACCCAGATGGGGGGTTGGGATACGCAGTATTTT. Translated, it gives CASTQMGGWDTQYF.

The rearrangement links TRBV10-3 to TRBJ1-4; tentative D call: TRBD1 (5 bases). V lost 4 bases, J lost 6 bases, and 15 bases lay in between. The CDR3 extends over 15 amino acids. Germline values: CDR1 ENHRY, CDR2 SYGVKD. The CDR3: CAISAGLSSDEKLFF. DNA of the CDR3: TGTGCCATCAGTGCGGGACTTTCGAGCGATGAAAAACTGTTTTTT.

The chain recombines TRBV19 with TRBJ1-2; D uncertain. This CDR3 comprises 13 residues. V was trimmed by 0 bases and J by 6 bases, leaving 8 bases between them. CDR1 is LNHDA, CDR2 SQIVND, per germline (reference sequence). The CDR3 spells CASSIDRVDGYTF. The CDR3 nucleotides read TGTGCCAGTAGTATAGATCGGGTAGATGGCTACACCTTC.

The chain recombines TRBV4-1 with TRBJ2-7; D possibly corresponds to TRBD2 (6 bases). CDR3 length equals 13 residues. Trimming stripped 3 bases from V and 9 bases from J, with 15 bases between. Germline values: CDR1 MGHRA, CDR2 YSYEKL. Written as DNA, the CDR3 is TGCGCCAGCAGCCAGATCGGGACTGCCGCGCAGTACTTC. This codes for CASSQIGTAAQYF.

J is TRBJ2-2 and V is TRBV7-9; no clear D. The V gene's germline CDR1 is SEHNR and CDR2 FQNEAQ (reference sequence). The length of the CDR3 is 16 residues. The germline V and J ends were trimmed by 4 bases and 5 bases, with 17 bases remaining between them. The CDR3 region has the DNA TGTGCCAGCAGCTCCCCCACTGGGCAAGGTACCGGGGAGCTGTTTTTT. Translation gives CASSSPTGQGTGELFF. Full variable domain (missing parts from reference TRBV7-9 and TRBJ2-2): DTGVSQNPRHKITKRGQNVTFRCDPISEHNRLYWYRQTLGQGPEFLTYFQNEAQLEKSRLLSDRFSAERPKGSFSTLEIQRTEQGDSAMYLCASSSPTGQGTGELFFGEGSRLTVL.

The V gene is TRBV30, the J gene TRBJ2-7; 10 bases align to TRBD2. This CDR3 region has 16 residues. With 0 bases clipped from V and 0 bases from J, the junction kept 5 bases outside the gene matches. CDR1 is GTSNPN, CDR2 SVGIG, per germline (reference sequence). The CDR3 is CAWSVSGRGNSYEQYF. CDR3 coding DNA: TGTGCCTGGAGTGTCAGCGGGAGGGGAAACTCCTACGAGCAGTACTTC.

This clone has just a few counts. V gene TRBV6-1 combines with J gene TRBJ2-7, with D tentatively TRBD1 (5 bases). CDR3 length equals 12 residues. Germline lookup yields CDR1 MNHNS and CDR2 SASEGT. Trimming stripped 6 bases from V and 3 bases from J, with 9 bases between. In DNA, the CDR3 is TGTGCCAGCAGCCCAGGGAACTACGAGCAGTACTTC. It encodes CASSPGNYEQYF.

V usage is TRBV9 and J usage is TRBJ1-3; D gene ambiguous. CDR1 and CDR2 from the germline V gene are SGDLS and YYNGEE. This CDR3 region has 15 residues. Trimming stripped 6 bases from V and 0 bases from J, with 13 bases between. This CDR3 is CASTSEETSGNTIYF. CDR3 coding DNA: TGTGCCAGCACCTCGGAGGAGACCTCTGGAAACACCATATATTTT.

This chain uses TRBV5-1 with TRBJ1-5; TRBD1 matches at 8 bases. The V gene end was trimmed by 0 bases and the J gene end by 7 bases; junction bases not matched to a gene: 6. The length of the CDR3 is 15 residues. Germline CDR1 and CDR2: SGHRS and YFSETQ. The CDR3 DNA reads as TGCGCCAGCAGCTTGGTGCCAGGGGGCGAACAGCCCCAGCATTTT. This sequence encodes CASSLVPGGEQPQHF.

The chain couples TRBV27 to TRBJ2-2; D is possibly TRBD1 (5 bases). The length of the CDR3 is 12 residues. Trimming stripped 7 bases from V and 6 bases from J, with 9 bases between. The germline V gene has CDR1 MNHEY and CDR2 SMNVEV (reference sequence). The CDR3 is CASKEGAGELFF. The CDR3, as DNA: TGTGCCAGCAAAGAAGGGGCCGGGGAGCTGTTTTTT.

A remark on this clone: In this CDR3 the conserved last residue, phenylalanine or tryptophan, is missing, so a read error is likely. Because the CDR3's place on the DNA is in doubt, the DNA is left out and the CDR3 is given as listed by TCRdb. V usage is TRBV7-9 and J usage is TRBJ1-2. A total of 12 residues make up the CDR3, ends included. Germline CDR1 is SEHNR and CDR2 is FQNEAQ (reference sequence). CDR3 loop: CASSLAEGPVLL.

This sequence joins TRBV7-6 and TRBJ1-3; the match to TRBD1 covers 10 bases. The CDR3 totals 16 residues. V gave up 5 bases and J gave up 3 bases; unmatched junction bases: 7. Per the germline V gene, CDR1 is SGHVS and CDR2 is FNYEAQ. CDR3 sequence: CASSPRQGASGNTIYF. CDR3 sequence (DNA): TGTGCCAGCAGCCCTCGACAGGGGGCAAGTGGAAACACCATATATTTT.

The chain uses TRBV19 and TRBJ2-2, with D uncertain. CDR1 is LNHDA, CDR2 SQIVND, per germline (reference sequence). The CDR3 extends over 17 amino acids. V was cut by 5 bases and J by 0 bases, with 16 bases left in between. The DNA of the CDR3 is TGTGCCAGTAGTCCGTTAAACTTAGCCGCGAACACCGGGGAGCTGTTTTTT. Translation: CASSPLNLAANTGELFF.

In this sample, this clone turned up once. Other DNA sequences in the same sample also yield this CDR3. V gene TRBV6-4 combines with J gene TRBJ2-1, with a tentative D call TRBD2 (5 bases). Germline V lookup: CDR1 MRHNA, CDR2 SNTAGT. Trimming removed 5 bases at V and 0 bases at J, with 5 bases between. The CDR3 contains 13 residues. This CDR3 is CASSSGSYNEQFF. The CDR3 DNA is TGTGCCAGCAGTAGCGGCTCCTACAATGAGCAGTTCTTC.

The rearrangement links TRBV11-1 to TRBJ2-3, with 12 bases identical to TRBD2. Germline V gene data show CDR1 as SGHAT and CDR2 as FQDESV (reference sequence). This CDR3 comprises 16 residues. Trimming at V came to 4 bases and at J to 7 bases, leaving 9 bases not matched to a gene. In DNA, the CDR3 is TGTGCCAGCAGCTCCGTCCCCACTAGCGGGAGGTATACGCAGTATTTT. It yields the protein CASSSVPTSGRYTQYF.